This T cell receptor beta chain was sequenced in a study of control samples from healthy donors and cancer patients. The CDR3 spans 13 residues. Germline V gene sequence: CDR1 SGHNT, CDR2 YYREEE (reference sequence). Trimming took 2 bases from V and 0 from J, leaving 5 bases between them. The data were produced by immunoSEQ multiplex PCR, yet TCRdb's version contains in-frame clones alone and is incomplete. The sample consists of 40,000 to 65,000 clones, approximately 90% of them appearing once. This sequence was found in a man in his 60s with head and neck cancer. Input material: PBMCs. The chain is built from TRBV5-4 and TRBJ2-5; D is ambiguous. CDR3 bases: TGTGCCAGCAGCTTCCAGAACCAAGAGACCCAGTACTTC. Its translation: CASSFQNQETQYF.